This T cell receptor (beta chain) was profiled in a study of T cell repertoires in cytomegalovirus infection. About the study: CMV infection and matching HLA type were both indicated by public TCR beta signatures.

The CDR3 has 14 amino acids. Trimming removed 1 base at V and 1 base at J, with 7 bases between. CDR1 is LGHNA, CDR2 YNFKEQ, per germline. TCRdb ran MiXCR on the reads and lists one entry per CDR3 protein. This repertoire shows 150,000 or so distinct CDR3 sequences, around 20% found once; its top ten account for about 10%. Sequencing used PBMCs. V gene TRBV4-2 combines with J gene TRBJ2-5; possibly TRBD1 for D (5 bases). The receptor was derived from a human donor in good health (CMV status not recorded). Some clones in this sample may be carry-over from other donors' samples. The CDR3 reads CASSQGTFQETQYF. CDR3 DNA: TGTGCCAGCAGCCAAGGGACATTCCAAGAGACCCAGTACTTC.